The T cell receptor (beta chain) under discussion was sequenced for a study of control samples from healthy donors and cancer patients. In its sample, this clone was seen once. Assay used: immunoSEQ multiplex PCR; TCRdb lists only in-frame clones, some missing. Among 60,000 to 80,000 clones, 87% were seen once, and the ten largest hold around 3.8%. The ends were cut back, 0 bases at V and 3 bases at J, with 9 bases in the middle. Germline CDR1 reads SNHLY; CDR2 reads FYNNEI. The CDR3 loop spans 14 amino acids. V and J are TRBV2 and TRBJ2-7, with no clear D. The sequenced sample consisted of blood. This TCR was sampled from a woman in her forties or fifties in good health. DNA for the CDR3: TGTGCCAGCAGTGAAGCAGGTTTGAACTACGAGCAGTACTTC. Encoded protein: CASSEAGLNYEQYF.